This T cell receptor beta chain comes out of a study of T cells after yellow fever vaccination. Overall study results and limits: Reappearing after the booster were most of the clones from primary vaccination (about 96% CD4, approximately 88% CD8). Weaker overall, the secondary response nonetheless peaked faster (day 5 versus 15). A small proportion of clonotypes was detected in both the CD4 and CD8 compartments.

Synthesis of TCR cDNA relied on 5'RACE template switching, which attached a universal primer site and UMIs. A single record per CDR3 protein comes from TCRdb applying MiXCR to the 5' RACE reads. The sample has 110,000 or so distinct CDR3 sequences, 5.5% to 8% seen once. This clonotype was seen a few times. Antigen: not known. Germline values: CDR1 DFQATT, CDR2 SNEGSKA (reference sequence). The J segment lost 9 bases and the V segment lost 1 base, leaving 16 bases of the junction unmatched. CDR3 length: 17 amino acids. V gene TRBV20-1 combines with J gene TRBJ2-3, with 10 bases fitting TRBD1. This clonotype was obtained from a man between 18 and 29 years old who received the YFV17D yellow fever vaccine. This specimen consisted of CD4+ T cells sorted from PBMCs, obtained around 45 days after the first yellow fever vaccination. CDR3 DNA: TGCAGTGCTAGAGCAGTGTCGGGACAGGGGCTTTCGAAGACGCAGTATTTT. It encodes CSARAVSGQGLSKTQYF.